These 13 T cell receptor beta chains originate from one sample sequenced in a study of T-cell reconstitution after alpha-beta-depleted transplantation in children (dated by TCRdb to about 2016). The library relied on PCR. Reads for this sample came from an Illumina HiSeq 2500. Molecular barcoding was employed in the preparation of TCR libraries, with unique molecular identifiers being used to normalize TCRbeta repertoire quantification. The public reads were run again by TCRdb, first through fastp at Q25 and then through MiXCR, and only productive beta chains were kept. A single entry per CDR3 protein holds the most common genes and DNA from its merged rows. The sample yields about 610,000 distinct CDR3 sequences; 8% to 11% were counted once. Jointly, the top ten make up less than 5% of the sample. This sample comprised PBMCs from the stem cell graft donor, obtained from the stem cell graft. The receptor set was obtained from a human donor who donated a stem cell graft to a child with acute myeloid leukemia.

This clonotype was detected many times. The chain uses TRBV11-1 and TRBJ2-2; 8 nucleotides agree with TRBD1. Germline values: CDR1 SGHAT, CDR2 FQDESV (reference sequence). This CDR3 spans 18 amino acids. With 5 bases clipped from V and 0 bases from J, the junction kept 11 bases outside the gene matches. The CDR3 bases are TGTGCCAGCAGCCCAGGGGGCCGGGGGTCCTCGAACACCGGGGAGCTGTTTTTT. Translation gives CASSPGGRGSSNTGELFF.

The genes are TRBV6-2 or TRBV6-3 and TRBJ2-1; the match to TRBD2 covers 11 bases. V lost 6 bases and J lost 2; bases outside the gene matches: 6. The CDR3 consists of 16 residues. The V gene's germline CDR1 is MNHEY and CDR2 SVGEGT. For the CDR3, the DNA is TGTGCCAGCAGGAGACCGGGACTAGCGGCCTACAATGAGCAGTTCTTC. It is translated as CASRRPGLAAYNEQFF.

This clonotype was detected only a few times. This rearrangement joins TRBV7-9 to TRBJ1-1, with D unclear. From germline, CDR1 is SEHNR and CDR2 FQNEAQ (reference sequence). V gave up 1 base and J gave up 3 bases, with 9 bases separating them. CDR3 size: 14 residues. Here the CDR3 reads CASSLDGAHTEAFF. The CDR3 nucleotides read TGTGCCAGCAGCTTAGACGGAGCCCACACTGAAGCTTTCTTT.

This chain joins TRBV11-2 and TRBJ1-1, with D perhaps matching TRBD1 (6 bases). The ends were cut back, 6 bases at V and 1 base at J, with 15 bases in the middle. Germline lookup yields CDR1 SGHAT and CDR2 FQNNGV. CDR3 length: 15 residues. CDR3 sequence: CASSFFRGRNTEAFF. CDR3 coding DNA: TGTGCCAGCAGTTTTTTCAGGGGCAGGAACACTGAAGCTTTCTTT.

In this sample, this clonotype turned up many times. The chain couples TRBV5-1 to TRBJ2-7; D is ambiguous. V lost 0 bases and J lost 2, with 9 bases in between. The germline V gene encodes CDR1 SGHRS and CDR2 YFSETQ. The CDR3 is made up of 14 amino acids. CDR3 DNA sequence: TGCGCCAGCAGCTTGGTACAGAGGACCTACGAGCAGTACTTC. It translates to CASSLVQRTYEQYF.

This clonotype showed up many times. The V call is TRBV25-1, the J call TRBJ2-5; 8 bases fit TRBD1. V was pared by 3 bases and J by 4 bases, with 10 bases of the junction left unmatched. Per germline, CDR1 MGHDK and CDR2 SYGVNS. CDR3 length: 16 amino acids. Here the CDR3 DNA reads TGTGCCAGCAGTGACTGGGGGGTCAGGGGGCGAGAGACCCAGTACTTC. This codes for CASSDWGVRGRETQYF.

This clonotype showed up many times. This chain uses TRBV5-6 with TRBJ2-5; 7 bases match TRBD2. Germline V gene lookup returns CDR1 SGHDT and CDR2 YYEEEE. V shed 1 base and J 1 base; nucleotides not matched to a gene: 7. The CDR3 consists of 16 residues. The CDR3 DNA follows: TGTGCCAGCAGCTTGTGGCTAGCGGTTTCCCAAGAGACCCAGTACTTC. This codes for CASSLWLAVSQETQYF.

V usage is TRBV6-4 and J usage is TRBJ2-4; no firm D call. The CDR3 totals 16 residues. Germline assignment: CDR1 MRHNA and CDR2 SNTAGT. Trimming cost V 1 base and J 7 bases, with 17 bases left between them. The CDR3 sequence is CASSDWVLTGSNIQYF. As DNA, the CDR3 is TGTGCCAGCAGTGACTGGGTGCTGACTGGGTCGAACATTCAGTACTTC.

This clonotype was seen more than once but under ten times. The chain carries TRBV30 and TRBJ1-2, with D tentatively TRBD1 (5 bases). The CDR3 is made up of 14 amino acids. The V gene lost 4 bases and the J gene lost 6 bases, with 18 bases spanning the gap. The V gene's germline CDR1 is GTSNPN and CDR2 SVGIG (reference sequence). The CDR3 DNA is TGTGCCTGGATCCTTTCCGGGGGACGGGATGGCTACACCTTC. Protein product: CAWILSGGRDGYTF.

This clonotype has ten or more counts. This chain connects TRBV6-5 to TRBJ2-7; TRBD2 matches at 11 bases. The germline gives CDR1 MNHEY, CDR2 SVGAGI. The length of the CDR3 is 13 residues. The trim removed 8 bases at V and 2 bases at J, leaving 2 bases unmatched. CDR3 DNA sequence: TGTGCCAGCGGGACTAGCGGAACCTACGAGCAGTACTTC. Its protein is CASGTSGTYEQYF.

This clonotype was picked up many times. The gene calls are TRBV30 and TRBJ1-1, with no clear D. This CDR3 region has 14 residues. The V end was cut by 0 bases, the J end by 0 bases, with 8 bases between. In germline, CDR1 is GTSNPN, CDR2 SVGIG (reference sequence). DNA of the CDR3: TGTGCCTGGAGTGTGGGGAGCTTGAACACTGAAGCTTTCTTT. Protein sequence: CAWSVGSLNTEAFF. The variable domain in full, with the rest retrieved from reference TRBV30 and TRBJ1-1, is SQTIHQWPATLVQPVGSPLSLECTVEGTSNPNLYWYRQAAGRGLQLLFYSVGIGQISSEVPQNLSASRPQDRQFILSSKKLLLSDSGFYLCAWSVGSLNTEAFFGQGTRLTVV.

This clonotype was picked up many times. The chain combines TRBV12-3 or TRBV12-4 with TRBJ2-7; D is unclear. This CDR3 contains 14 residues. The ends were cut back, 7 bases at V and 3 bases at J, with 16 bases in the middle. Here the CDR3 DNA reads TGTGCCAGCACCGCCCCCTGGGTTTACTACGAGCAGTACTTC. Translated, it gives CASTAPWVYYEQYF.

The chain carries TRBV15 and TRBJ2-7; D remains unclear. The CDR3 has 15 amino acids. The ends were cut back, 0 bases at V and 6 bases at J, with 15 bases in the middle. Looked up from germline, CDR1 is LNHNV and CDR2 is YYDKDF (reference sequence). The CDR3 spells CATSRDRSPGCEQYF. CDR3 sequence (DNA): TGTGCCACCAGCAGAGATCGCTCCCCAGGCTGCGAGCAGTACTTC.